This T cell receptor beta chain was sequenced for a study of T cells in Graves' hyperthyroidism and ophthalmopathy. At the level of the study: Peripheral blood was drawn at first diagnosis, prior to all treatment.

Authors of the study amplified TCR beta CDR3 regions from RNA transcripts. The primer set for the first-round RT-PCR of the TCR CDR3 was HTBI. Each CDR3 protein is one row after TCRdb ran MiXCR on the multiplex PCR reads. The sample consists of nearly 600,000 distinct CDR3 sequences, 14% of them appearing once. Overall study findings and caveats: Expanded thyroid clonotypes (above 0.001) were mostly also found in blood. Ophthalmopathy was identified by the model a median about seven months ahead of onset.

On this clonotype itself: Antigen unknown.

The CDR3 covers 16 residues. Trimming at V came to 3 bases and at J to 10 bases, leaving 14 bases not matched to a gene. Germline CDR1 GTSNPN, CDR2 SVGIG (reference sequence). The receptor's source is a woman aged 18-30 years with Graves' ophthalmopathy. The rearrangement links TRBV30 to TRBJ1-6, with TRBD1 identical over 8 bases. Material for sequencing was blood. The CDR3 protein is CAWRGQALKSNSPLHF. The CDR3 nucleotides read TGTGCCTGGAGGGGACAGGCCCTCAAGTCGAACTCACCCCTCCACTTT.